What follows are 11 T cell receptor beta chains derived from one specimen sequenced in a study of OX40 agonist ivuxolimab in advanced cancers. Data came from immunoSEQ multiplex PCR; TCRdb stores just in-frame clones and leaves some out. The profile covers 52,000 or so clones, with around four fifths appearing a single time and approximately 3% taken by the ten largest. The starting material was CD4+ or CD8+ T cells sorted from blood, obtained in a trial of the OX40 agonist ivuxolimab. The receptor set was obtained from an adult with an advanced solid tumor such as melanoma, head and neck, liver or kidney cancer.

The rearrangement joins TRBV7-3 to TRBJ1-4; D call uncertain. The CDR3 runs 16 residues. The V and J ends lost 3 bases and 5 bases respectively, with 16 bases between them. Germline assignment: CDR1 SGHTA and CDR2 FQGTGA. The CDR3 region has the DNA TGTGCCAGCAGCTTTTCAGAGGGCAGTAGGAATGAAAAACTGTTTTTT. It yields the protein CASSFSEGSRNEKLFF.

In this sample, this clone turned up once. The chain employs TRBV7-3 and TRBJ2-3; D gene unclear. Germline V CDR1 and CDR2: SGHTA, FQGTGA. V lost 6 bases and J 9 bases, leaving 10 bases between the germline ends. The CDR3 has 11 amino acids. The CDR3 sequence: CASRFKHTQYF. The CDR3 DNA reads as TGTGCCAGCAGGTTTAAGCACACGCAGTATTTT. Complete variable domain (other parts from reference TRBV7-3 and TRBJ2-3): GAGVSQTPSNKVTEKGKYVELRCDPISGHTALYWYRQSLGQGPEFLIYFQGTGAADDSGLPNDRFFAVRPEGSVSTLKIQRTERGDSAVYLCASRFKHTQYFGPGTRLTVL.

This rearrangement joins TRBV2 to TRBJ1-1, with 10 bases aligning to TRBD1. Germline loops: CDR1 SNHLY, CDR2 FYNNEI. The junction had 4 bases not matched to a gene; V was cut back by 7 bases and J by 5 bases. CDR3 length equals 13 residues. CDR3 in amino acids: CASKRDRGTEAFF. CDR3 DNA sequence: TGTGCCAGCAAAAGGGACAGGGGAACTGAAGCTTTCTTT.

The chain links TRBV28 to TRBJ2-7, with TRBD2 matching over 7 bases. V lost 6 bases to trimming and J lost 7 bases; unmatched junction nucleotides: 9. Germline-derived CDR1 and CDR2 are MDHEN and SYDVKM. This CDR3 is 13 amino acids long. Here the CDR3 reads CASSPYGRGEQYF. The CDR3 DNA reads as TGTGCCAGCAGCCCTTATGGGCGGGGGGAGCAGTACTTC. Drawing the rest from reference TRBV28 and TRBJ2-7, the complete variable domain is DVKVTQSSRYLVKRTGEKVFLECVQDMDHENMFWYRQDPGLGLRLIYFSYDVKMKEKGDIPEGYSVSREKKERFSLILESASTNQTSMYLCASSPYGRGEQYFGPGTRLTVT.

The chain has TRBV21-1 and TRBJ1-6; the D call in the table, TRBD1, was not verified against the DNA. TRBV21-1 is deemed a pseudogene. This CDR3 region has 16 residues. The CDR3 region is CASSTRTGYHNSPLHF. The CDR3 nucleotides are TGTGCCAGCAGCACCCGGACAGGGTATCATAATTCACCCCTCCACTTT.

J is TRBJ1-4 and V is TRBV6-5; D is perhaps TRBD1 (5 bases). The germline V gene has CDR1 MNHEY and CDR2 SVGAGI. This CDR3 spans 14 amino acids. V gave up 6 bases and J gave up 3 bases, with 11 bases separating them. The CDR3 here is CASRRDGSNEKLFF. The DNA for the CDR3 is TGTGCCAGCAGGCGGGACGGATCTAATGAAAAACTGTTTTTT.

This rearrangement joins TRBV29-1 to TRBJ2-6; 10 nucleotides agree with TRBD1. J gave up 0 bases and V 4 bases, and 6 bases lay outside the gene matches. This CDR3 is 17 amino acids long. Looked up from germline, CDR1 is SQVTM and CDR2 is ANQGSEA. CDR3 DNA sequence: TGCAGCGTTGGGAAGGGACAGGGGACCTCTGGGGCCAACGTCCTGACTTTC. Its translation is CSVGKGQGTSGANVLTF.

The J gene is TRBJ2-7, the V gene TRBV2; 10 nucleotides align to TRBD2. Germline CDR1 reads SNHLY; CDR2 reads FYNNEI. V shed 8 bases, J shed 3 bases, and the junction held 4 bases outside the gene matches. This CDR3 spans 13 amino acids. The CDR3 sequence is CASQGLAHYEQYF. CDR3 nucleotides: TGTGCCAGCCAGGGACTAGCGCACTACGAGCAGTACTTC.

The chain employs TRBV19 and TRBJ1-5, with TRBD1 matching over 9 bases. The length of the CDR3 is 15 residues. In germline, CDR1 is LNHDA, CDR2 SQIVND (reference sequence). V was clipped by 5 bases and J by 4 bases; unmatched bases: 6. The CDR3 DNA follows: TGTGCCAGTAGTTCGGGGACAGGGTATAATCAGCCCCAGCATTTT. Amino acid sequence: CASSSGTGYNQPQHF.

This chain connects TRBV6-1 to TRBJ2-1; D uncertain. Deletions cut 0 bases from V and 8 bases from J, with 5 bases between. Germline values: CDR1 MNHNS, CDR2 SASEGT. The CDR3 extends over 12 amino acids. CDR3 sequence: CASSEASDEQFF. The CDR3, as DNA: TGTGCCAGCAGTGAAGCTTCGGATGAGCAGTTCTTC.

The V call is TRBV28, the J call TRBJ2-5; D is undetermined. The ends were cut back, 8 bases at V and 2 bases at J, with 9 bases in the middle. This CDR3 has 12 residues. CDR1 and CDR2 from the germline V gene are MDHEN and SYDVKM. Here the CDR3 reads CASSRFQETQYF. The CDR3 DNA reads TGTGCCAGCTCTAGATTTCAAGAGACCCAGTACTTC.